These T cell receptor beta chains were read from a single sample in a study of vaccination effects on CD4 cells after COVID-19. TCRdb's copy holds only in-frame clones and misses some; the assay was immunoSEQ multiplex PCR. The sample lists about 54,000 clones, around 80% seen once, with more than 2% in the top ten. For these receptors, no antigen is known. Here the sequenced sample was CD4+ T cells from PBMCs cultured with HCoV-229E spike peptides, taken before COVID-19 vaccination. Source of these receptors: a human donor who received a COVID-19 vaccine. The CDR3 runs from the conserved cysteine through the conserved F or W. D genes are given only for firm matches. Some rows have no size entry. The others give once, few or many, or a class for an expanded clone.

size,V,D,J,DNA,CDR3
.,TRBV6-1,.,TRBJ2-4,TGTGCCAGCAGTGATATGATAGCCAAAAACATTCAGTACTTC,CASSDMIAKNIQYF
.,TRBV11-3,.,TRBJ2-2,TGTGCCAGCAGTTTCTCAGGGACCACCGGGGAGCTGTTTTTT,CASSFSGTTGELFF
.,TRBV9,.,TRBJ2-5,TGTGCCAGCAGCGTATCACTAGGGCAAGAGACCCAGTACTTC,CASSVSLGQETQYF
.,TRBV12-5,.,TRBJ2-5,TGTGCTAGTGGTCTAGGGTCGGGAGAGACCCAGTACTTC,CASGLGSGETQYF
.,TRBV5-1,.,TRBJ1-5,TGCGCCAGCAGCTTCGGCGGGGATCAGCCCCAGCATTTT,CASSFGGDQPQHF
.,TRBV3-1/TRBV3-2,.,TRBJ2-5,TGTGCCAGCAGCCTTAACCTGGAGACCCAGTACTTC,CASSLNLETQYF
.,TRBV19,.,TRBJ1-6,TGTGCCAGTAGTAACGGAGAAACCGGGATCAGTTCACCCCTCCACTTT,CASSNGETGISSPLHF
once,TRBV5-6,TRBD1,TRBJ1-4,TGTGCCAGCAGCTTGTGGGTTCTAGGACAGGGTTCTAGAAATGAAAAACTGTTTTTT,CASSLWVLGQGSRNEKLFF
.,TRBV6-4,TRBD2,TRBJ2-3,TGTGCCAGCAGTCTAGCGGGGGGGCCAAGAGATACGCAGTATTTT,CASSLAGGPRDTQYF
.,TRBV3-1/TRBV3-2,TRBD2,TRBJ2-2,TGTGCCAGCAGCCAAGCCGGGACTAGCGGGGCAAACACCGGGGAGCTGTTTTTT,CASSQAGTSGANTGELFF
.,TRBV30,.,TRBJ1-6,TGTGCCTGGAGCTCGGGGGGCGCGGTCACTTCACCCCTCCACTTT,CAWSSGGAVTSPLHF
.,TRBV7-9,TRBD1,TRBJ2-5,TGTGCCAGCAGCTTAGCGCGCACAGGGGGCGCGGGGACCCAGTACTTC,CASSLARTGGAGTQYF
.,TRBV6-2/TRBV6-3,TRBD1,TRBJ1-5,TGTGCCAGCAGTTCTACAGGGGGGTATCAGCCCCAGCATTTT,CASSSTGGYQPQHF
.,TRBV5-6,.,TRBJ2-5,TGTGCCAGCAGCACCGGGATTCAAGAGACCCAGTACTTC,CASSTGIQETQYF
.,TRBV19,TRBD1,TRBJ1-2,TGTGCCAGTACCCCTAGGACAGGCGCCAACTATGGCTACACCTTC,CASTPRTGANYGYTF
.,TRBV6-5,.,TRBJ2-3,TGTGCCAGCAGTTACAGGGCTCTCACAGATACGCAGTATTTT,CASSYRALTDTQYF
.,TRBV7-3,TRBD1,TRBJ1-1,TGTGCCAGCAGCGCGGACAGGGTGGGTGAAGCTTTCTTT,CASSADRVGEAFF
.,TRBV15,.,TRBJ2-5,TGTGCCACCAGCAGAGGGGTTTGGGGCCAAGAGACCCAGTACTTC,CATSRGVWGQETQYF
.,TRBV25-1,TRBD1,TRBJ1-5,TGTGCCAGCAGTACCGGGACAGGGGACAATCAGCCCCAGCATTTT,CASSTGTGDNQPQHF
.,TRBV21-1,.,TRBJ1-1,TGTGCCAGCAGCAAAGGAGGACACGAAGGGACTGAAGCTTTCTTT,CASSKGGHEGTEAFF
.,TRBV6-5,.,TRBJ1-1,TGTGCCAGCGGAATCGAGCTTAACACTGAAGCTTTCTTT,CASGIELNTEAFF
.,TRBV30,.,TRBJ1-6,TGTGCCTGGAGTGTACATAAGGGAATGAGTTCACCCCTCCACTTT,CAWSVHKGMSSPLHF
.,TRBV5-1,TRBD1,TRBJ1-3,TGCGCCAGCAGCTTAACAGGGGGCGATAGGCGGAACACCATATATTTT,CASSLTGGDRRNTIYF
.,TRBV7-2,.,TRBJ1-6,TGTGCCAGCAGCTCGGCCGGGGCTCATAATTCACCCCTCCACTTT,CASSSAGAHNSPLHF
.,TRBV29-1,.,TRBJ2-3,TGCAGCGTTGAGCTCTCCGGAGAGGGCACAGATACGCAGTATTTT,CSVELSGEGTDTQYF
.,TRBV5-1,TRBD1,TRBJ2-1,TGCGCCAGCAGGGGATTCCCGGGACAGGGTTACAATGAGCAGTTCTTC,CASRGFPGQGYNEQFF
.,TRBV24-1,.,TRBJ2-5,TGTGCCACCAGTGATACGGGAGCAGGGGAATGGGAGACCCAGTACTTC,CATSDTGAGEWETQYF
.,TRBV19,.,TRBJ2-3,TGTGCCAGTAGAACGGACGGTAGCACAGATACGCAGTATTTT,CASRTDGSTDTQYF
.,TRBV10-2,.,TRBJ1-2,TGCGCCAGCGTTCCCTACAGGGCAGGGGAGGGCTACACCTTC,CASVPYRAGEGYTF
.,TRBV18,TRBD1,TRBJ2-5,TGTGCCAGCTCACCCGGACAGGGCGGCCAAGAGACCCAGTACTTC,CASSPGQGGQETQYF
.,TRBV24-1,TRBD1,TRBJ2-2,TGTGCCACCAGTGATCCCGGACAGGGGAACACCGGGGAGCTGTTTTTT,CATSDPGQGNTGELFF
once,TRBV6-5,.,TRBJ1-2,TGTGCCAGCAGTTACTCGATTAACAGCCAAGGTCGGACCTTC,CASSYSINSQGRTF
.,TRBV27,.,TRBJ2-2,TGTGCCAGCAGTTCATCTGGTAGGGGGGGGTACACCGGGGAGCTGTTTTTT,CASSSSGRGGYTGELFF